These 9 T cell receptor beta chains were sequenced from one sample in a study of esophageal squamous cell carcinoma under preoperative chemotherapy. TCRdb used MiXCR to reprocess the PCR reads, holding one entry per CDR3 protein. Altogether about 15,000 distinct CDR3 sequences are present, 40% to 55% being singletons, with the ten largest covering approximately 29%. The time point is: before preoperative PTX-NDP chemotherapy. This sample was obtained from a patient given preoperative chemotherapy. Receptors originate from a human donor with esophageal squamous cell carcinoma. The donor label of this sample is uncertain.

The rearrangement uses TRBV7-9 and TRBJ2-3; D is uncertain. Germline V gene lookup returns CDR1 SEHNR and CDR2 FQNEAQ (reference sequence). V was shortened by 8 bases and J by 8 bases, with 11 bases between the two germline ends. The CDR3 is 11 amino acids. CDR3 sequence reads: CASATSGTQYF. DNA for the CDR3: TGTGCCAGCGCAACCTCGGGTACGCAGTATTTT.

The chain has TRBV28 and TRBJ2-5; D not resolved. This CDR3 spans 15 amino acids. The germline gives CDR1 MDHEN, CDR2 SYDVKM. Trimming left V 6 bases short and J 11 bases short, with 25 bases between. The CDR3 spells CASSASDASYNEQYF. The CDR3 DNA reads as TGTGCCAGCAGCGCTTCAGACGCCTCCTACAATGAGCAGTACTTC.

This chain links TRBV12-3 or TRBV12-4 with TRBJ2-1, with no clear D. The CDR3 consists of 12 residues. V was shortened by 2 bases and J by 4 bases, with 3 bases between the two germline ends. CDR3 DNA sequence: TGTGCCAGCAGTTTAATATACAATGAGCAGTTCTTC. Amino acid sequence: CASSLIYNEQFF.

This clonotype appeared a few times. The gene calls are TRBV4-1 and TRBJ1-1, with D unresolved. CDR1 and CDR2 (germline): MGHRA, YSYEKL. The CDR3 loop spans 14 amino acids. V lost 0 bases, J lost 4 bases, and 9 bases lay in between. The CDR3 DNA is TGCGCCAGCAGCCAAGATCAAGGTACCACTGAAGCTTTCTTT. It codes for CASSQDQGTTEAFF.

This clonotype was seen at least ten times. CDR3 loop: CASSAGTGARYGYTF. The CDR3 DNA reads TGTGCCAGCAGTGCTGGGACAGGGGCCCGATATGGCTACACCTTC. The chain recombines TRBV6-1 with TRBJ1-2, with 10 nucleotides matching TRBD1. This CDR3 comprises 15 residues. Losses at the gene ends were 4 bases for V and 5 bases for J; bases not matched to a gene: 7. Germline CDR1 reads MNHNS; CDR2 reads SASEGT.

The chain has TRBV7-2 and TRBJ2-1; TRBD2 matches 9 bases. Trimming cost V 1 base and J 3 bases; bases outside gene matches: 4. CDR1 SGHTA and CDR2 FQGNSA come from the germline V gene. This CDR3 has 16 amino acids. The CDR3 nucleotides read TGTGCCAGCAGCTTAGGTACTAGCGGGTACTACAATGAGCAGTTCTTC. This gives the protein CASSLGTSGYYNEQFF.

This clonotype came up once. This may be a read error: a much more frequent sequence differs by one nucleotide. The rearrangement joins TRBV7-9 to TRBJ2-1; 7 positions agree with TRBD2. V lost 3 bases and J lost 13; bases outside the gene matches: 12. The CDR3 contains 14 residues. CDR1 is SEHNR, CDR2 FQNEAQ, per germline (reference sequence). The CDR3 nucleotides read TGTGCCAGCAGCTTGTCTAGCGGCGGGGAGACCCAGTTCTTC. Protein product: CASSLSSGGETQFF.

There are many counts of this clonotype. The chain uses TRBV7-8 and TRBJ1-6; D might be TRBD1 (6 bases). This CDR3 has 16 amino acids. Trimming left V 1 base short and J 8 bases short, with 15 bases between. Germline V gives CDR1 SGHVS, CDR2 FQNEAQ. The CDR3 is CASSLGGAGSDSPLHF. In DNA form, the CDR3 reads TGTGCCAGCAGCTTAGGGGGGGCGGGGTCGGATTCACCCCTCCACTTT.

This clonotype was detected many times. The chain couples TRBV5-1 to TRBJ2-5, with D hard to call. The DNA end is a closer match to TRBJ2-7, so the J assignment may be wrong. CDR3 length: 12 residues. Germline V CDR1 and CDR2: SGHRS, YFSETQ. For the CDR3, the DNA is TGCGCCAGCAGCACCAACGGCTACGAGCAGTACTTC. Amino acid sequence: CASSTNGYEQYF.